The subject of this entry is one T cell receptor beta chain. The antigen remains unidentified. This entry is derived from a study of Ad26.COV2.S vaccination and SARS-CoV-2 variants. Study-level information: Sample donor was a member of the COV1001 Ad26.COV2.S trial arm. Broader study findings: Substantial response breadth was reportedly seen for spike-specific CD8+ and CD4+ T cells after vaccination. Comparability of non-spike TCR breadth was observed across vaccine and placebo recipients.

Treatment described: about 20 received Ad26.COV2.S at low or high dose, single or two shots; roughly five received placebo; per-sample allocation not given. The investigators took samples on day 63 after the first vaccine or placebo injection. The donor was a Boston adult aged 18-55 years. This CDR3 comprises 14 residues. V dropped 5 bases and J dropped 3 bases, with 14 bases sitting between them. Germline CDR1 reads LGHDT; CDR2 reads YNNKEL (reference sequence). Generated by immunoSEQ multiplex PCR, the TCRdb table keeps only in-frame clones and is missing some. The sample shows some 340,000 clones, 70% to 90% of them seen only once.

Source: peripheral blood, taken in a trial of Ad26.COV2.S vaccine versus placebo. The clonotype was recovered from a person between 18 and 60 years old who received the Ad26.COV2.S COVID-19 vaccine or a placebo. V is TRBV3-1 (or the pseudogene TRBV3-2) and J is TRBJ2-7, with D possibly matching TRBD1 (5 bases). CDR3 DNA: TGTGCCAGCAGCTCTCGTTCAGGGCGCTACGAGCAGTACTTC. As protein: CASSSRSGRYEQYF.